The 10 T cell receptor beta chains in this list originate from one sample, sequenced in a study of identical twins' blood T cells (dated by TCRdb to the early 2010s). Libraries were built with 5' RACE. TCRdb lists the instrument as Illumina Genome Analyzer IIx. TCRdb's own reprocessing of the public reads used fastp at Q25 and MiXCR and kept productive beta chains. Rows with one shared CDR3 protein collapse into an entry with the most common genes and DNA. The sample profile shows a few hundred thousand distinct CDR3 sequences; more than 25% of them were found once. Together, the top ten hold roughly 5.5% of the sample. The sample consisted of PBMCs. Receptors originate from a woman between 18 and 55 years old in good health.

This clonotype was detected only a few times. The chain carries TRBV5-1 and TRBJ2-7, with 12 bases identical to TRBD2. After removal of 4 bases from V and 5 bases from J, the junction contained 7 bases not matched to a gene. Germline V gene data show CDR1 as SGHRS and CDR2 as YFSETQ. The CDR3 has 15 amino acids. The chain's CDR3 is CASSKSTSGSDEQYF. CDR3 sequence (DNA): TGCGCCAGCAGCAAATCGACTAGCGGGAGCGACGAGCAGTACTTC. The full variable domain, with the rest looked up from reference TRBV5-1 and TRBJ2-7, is KAGVTQTPRYLIKTRGQQVTLSCSPISGHRSVSWYQQTPGQGLQFLFEYFSETQRNKGNFPGRFSGRQFSNSRSEMNVSTLELGDSALYLCASSKSTSGSDEQYFGPGTRLTVT.

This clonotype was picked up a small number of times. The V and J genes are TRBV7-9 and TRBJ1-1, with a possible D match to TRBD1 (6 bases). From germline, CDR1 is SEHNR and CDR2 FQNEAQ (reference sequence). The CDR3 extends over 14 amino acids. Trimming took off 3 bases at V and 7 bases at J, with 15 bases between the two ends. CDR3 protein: CASSLGAGAIEAFF. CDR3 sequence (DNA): TGTGCCAGCAGCTTGGGGGCGGGGGCCATTGAAGCTTTCTTT. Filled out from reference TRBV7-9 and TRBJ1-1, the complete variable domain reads DTGVSQNPRHKITKRGQNVTFRCDPISEHNRLYWYRQTLGQGPEFLTYFQNEAQLEKSRLLSDRFSAERPKGSFSTLEIQRTEQGDSAMYLCASSLGAGAIEAFFGQGTRLTVV.

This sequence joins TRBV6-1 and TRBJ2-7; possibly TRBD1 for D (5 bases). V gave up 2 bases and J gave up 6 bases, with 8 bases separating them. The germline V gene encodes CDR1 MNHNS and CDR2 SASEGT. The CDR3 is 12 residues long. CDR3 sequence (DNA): TGTGCCAGCAGTGAATTGGGGCTCGAGCAGTACTTC. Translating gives CASSELGLEQYF.

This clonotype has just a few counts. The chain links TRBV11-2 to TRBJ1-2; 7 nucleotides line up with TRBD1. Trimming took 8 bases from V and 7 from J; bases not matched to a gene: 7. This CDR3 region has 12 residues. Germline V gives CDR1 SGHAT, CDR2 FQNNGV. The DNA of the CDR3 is TGTGCCAGCTTCGGAACAGGGGTTGGCTACACCTTC. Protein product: CASFGTGVGYTF.

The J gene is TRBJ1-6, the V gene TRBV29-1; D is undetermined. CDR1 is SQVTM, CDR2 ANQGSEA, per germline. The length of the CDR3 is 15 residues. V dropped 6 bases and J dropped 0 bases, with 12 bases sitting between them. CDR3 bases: TGCAGCGTGGTTGACGGAAGCTCCTATAATTCACCCCTCCACTTT. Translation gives CSVVDGSSYNSPLHF.

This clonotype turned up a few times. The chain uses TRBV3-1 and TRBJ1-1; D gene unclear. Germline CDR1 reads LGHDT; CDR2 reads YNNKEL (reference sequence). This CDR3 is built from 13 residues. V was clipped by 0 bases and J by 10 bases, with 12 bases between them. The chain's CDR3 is CASSQESNLAAFF. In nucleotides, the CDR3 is TGTGCCAGCAGCCAAGAATCGAACCTTGCAGCTTTCTTT.

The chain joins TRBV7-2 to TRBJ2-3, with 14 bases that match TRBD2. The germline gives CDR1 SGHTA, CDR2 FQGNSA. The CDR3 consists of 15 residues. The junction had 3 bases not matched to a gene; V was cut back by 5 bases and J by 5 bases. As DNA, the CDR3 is TGTGCCAGCAGCGTTGGGACTAGCGGGGGAGATACGCAGTATTTT. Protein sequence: CASSVGTSGGDTQYF.

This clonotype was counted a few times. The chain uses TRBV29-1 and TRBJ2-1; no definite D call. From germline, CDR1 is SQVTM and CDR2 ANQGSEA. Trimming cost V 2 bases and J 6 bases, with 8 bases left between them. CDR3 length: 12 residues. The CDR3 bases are TGCAGCGTTGAAAGGCGGATCAATGAGCAGTTCTTC. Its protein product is CSVERRINEQFF.

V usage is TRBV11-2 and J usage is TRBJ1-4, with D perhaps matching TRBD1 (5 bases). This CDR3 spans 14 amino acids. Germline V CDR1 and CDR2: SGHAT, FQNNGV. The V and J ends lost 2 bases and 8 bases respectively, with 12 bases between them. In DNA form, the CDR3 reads TGTGCCAGCAGCTTATCAGGGCGTGGCGAAAAACTGTTTTTT. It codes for CASSLSGRGEKLFF.

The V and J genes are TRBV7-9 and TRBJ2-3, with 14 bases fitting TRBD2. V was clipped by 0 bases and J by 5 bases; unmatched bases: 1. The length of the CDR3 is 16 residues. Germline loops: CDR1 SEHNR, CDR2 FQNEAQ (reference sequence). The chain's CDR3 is CASSLAGLAGEDTQYF. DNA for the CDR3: TGTGCCAGCAGCTTAGCGGGACTAGCGGGGGAAGATACGCAGTATTTT.